A single TCR beta chain is shown here with its context. The target antigen is unknown. This sample was included in a study of radiotherapy plus CTLA-4 blockade in lung cancer. Background on the study: Overall, around 19% of patients showed an objective response, while about 31% attained disease control. General observations from the study: Dynamics of early blood T cell clones, together with interferon-beta, were reportedly the best predictors of response. Among blood TCR repertoires after radiotherapy plus ipilimumab, tumor-derived clones expanded.

Method: immunoSEQ multiplex PCR; TCRdb's copy keeps in-frame clones and lacks some. Among about 94,000 clones listed, around 83% were seen once. Germline CDR1 reads LNHDA; CDR2 reads SQIVND (reference sequence). The germline V and J ends were trimmed by 3 bases and 6 bases, with 12 bases remaining between them. The CDR3 has 13 amino acids. Focal radiation and CTLA-4 blockade (ipilimumab) were tested in chemo-refractory metastatic non-small-cell lung cancer patients. V gene TRBV19 combines with J gene TRBJ2-7, with D tentatively TRBD1 or TRBD2 (5 bases each). The clonotype was recovered from a human donor with non-small cell lung cancer that progressed on radiotherapy plus ipilimumab. The source material was peripheral blood, sampled from a patient treated with radiotherapy plus ipilimumab. CDR3 nucleotides: TGTGCCAGTAGTATGGGGCTAGCTGGCGAGCAGTACTTC. This sequence encodes CASSMGLAGEQYF. The full variable domain, its missing parts supplied by reference TRBV19 and TRBJ2-7, is DGGITQSPKYLFRKEGQNVTLSCEQNLNHDAMYWYRQDPGQGLRLIYYSQIVNDFQKGDIAEGYSVSREKKESFPLTVTSAQKNPTAFYLCASSMGLAGEQYFGPGTRLTVT.